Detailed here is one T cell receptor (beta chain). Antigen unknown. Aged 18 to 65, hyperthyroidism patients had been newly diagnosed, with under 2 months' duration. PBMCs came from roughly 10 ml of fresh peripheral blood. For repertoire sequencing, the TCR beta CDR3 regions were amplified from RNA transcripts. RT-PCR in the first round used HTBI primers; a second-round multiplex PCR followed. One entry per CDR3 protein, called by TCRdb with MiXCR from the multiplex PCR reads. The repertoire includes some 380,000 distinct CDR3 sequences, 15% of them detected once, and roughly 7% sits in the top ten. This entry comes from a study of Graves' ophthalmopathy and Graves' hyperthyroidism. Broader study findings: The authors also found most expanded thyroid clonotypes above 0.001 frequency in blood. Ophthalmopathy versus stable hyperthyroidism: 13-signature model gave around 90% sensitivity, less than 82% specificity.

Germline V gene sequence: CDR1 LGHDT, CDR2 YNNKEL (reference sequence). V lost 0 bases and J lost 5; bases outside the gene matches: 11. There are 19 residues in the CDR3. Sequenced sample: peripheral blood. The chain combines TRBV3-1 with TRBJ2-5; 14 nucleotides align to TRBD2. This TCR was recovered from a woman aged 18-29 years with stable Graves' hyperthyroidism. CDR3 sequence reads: CASSQDGGYGTSGGETQYF. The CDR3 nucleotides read TGTGCCAGCAGCCAAGACGGGGGATATGGGACTAGCGGGGGCGAGACCCAGTACTTC.